This is a list of T cell receptor beta chains from one sample in a study of identifying expanded T cells in peripheral blood. Method: immunoSEQ multiplex PCR; TCRdb's copy keeps in-frame clones and lacks some. The profile shows about 90,000 clones, 70% to 90% of them singletons. Material for sequencing was blood. These receptors came from a person aged 18 to 70 in good health. Both conserved end residues are part of each CDR3. A D gene is named only where the DNA matches it firmly. A clone size is listed for some rows: how often the clone was seen (once, few, many), or a class if it is expanded.

NA	TRBJ2-4	TRBV19	NA	16	TGTGCCAGCCGTGGGGGATTATCCGGGGGCCAAAACATTCAGTACTTC	CASRGGLSGGQNIQYF
NA	TRBJ2-2	TRBV6-5	NA	15	TGTGCCAGCAGTATTGGGAGTCGGAACACCGGGGAGCTGTTTTTT	CASSIGSRNTGELFF
TRBD1	TRBJ1-2	TRBV19	once	14	TGTGCCAGTACTCCGGGACAGGGATCGCACGGCTACACCTTC	CASTPGQGSHGYTF
TRBD2	TRBJ2-1	TRBV29-1	once	11	TGCAGCGTGAAAGCGGGGGATGAGCAGTTCTTC	CSVKAGDEQFF
NA	TRBJ2-6	TRBV5-4	NA	17	TGTGCCAGCAGCTTGGACCCTGCGAGCTCTGGGGCCAACGTCCTGACTTTC	CASSLDPASSGANVLTF
TRBD2	TRBJ2-5	TRBV11-2	NA	17	TGTGCCAGCAGCTACGGCGGGGGGGTACGTTTCCAAGAGACCCAGTACTTC	CASSYGGGVRFQETQYF
TRBD1	TRBJ1-2	TRBV11-2	NA	18	TGTGCCAGCAGCTTACGGAGGGACAGGGGGCTCGCTAACTATGGCTACACCTTC	CASSLRRDRGLANYGYTF
NA	TRBJ2-7	TRBV6-1	NA	16	TGTGCCATCAGTGGGTTTGGGACGGGTGGGTCTGGCGAGCAGTACTTC	CAISGFGTGGSGEQYF
NA	TRBJ1-6	TRBV19	few	14	TGTGCCAGTACCCTCAGCTCCTATAATTCACCCCTCCACTTT	CASTLSSYNSPLHF
TRBD2	TRBJ2-7	TRBV7-2	few	14	TGTGCCAGTACCCCGGGACTAGCATCCTACGAGCAGTACTTC	CASTPGLASYEQYF
NA	TRBJ1-6	TRBV9	NA	16	TGTGCCAGCAGCGTAGAAGGCAACTCCTATAATTCACCCCTCCACTTT	CASSVEGNSYNSPLHF
TRBD2	TRBJ2-4	TRBV23-1	NA	18	TGCGCCAGCAGTCAGTTGCGGGGGGCGATCATAGCCAAAAACATTCAGTACTTC	CASSQLRGAIIAKNIQYF
TRBD1	TRBJ2-1	TRBV5-5	NA	12	TGTGCCAGCAGCTCACAGGGGTATGAGCAGTTCTTC	CASSSQGYEQFF
TRBD1	TRBJ1-3	TRBV7-8	NA	17	TGTGCCAGCAGCACCTACCGGGACAGGACCCCTGGAAACACCATATATTTT	CASSTYRDRTPGNTIYF
NA	TRBJ1-5	TRBV5-5	NA	14	TGTGCCAGCAGCTTGGCTCCAGGTGGTCAGCCCCAGCATTTT	CASSLAPGGQPQHF
NA	TRBJ1-1	TRBV5-1	NA	14	TGCGCCAGCAGCCAGGGACACTTGAACACTGAAGCTTTCTTT	CASSQGHLNTEAFF
NA	TRBJ1-1	TRBV25-1	NA	16	TGTGCCAGCAGTGAATATTTTATGGCAGGGCATGCTGAAGCTTTCTTT	CASSEYFMAGHAEAFF
NA	TRBJ2-1	TRBV11-3	NA	14	TGTGCCAGCAAAGCAGGGGTCACCTACAATGAGCAGTTCTTC	CASKAGVTYNEQFF
NA	TRBJ2-5	TRBV30	NA	12	TGTGCCTGGAGTGTCCTCCCACAGACCCAGTACTTC	CAWSVLPQTQYF
NA	TRBJ1-2	TRBV7-8	NA	17	TGTGCCAGCAGCTTAGTCCCGGACGTGGACAGAATCTATGGCTACACCTTC	CASSLVPDVDRIYGYTF
NA	TRBJ1-4	TRBV6-4	NA	16	TGTGCCAGCAGTGAGTACGGCGTCTCAACTAATGAAAAACTGTTTTTT	CASSEYGVSTNEKLFF
NA	TRBJ2-7	TRBV5-5	once	15	TGTGCCAGCAGCCAATCCCCCACGGGCAACTACGAGCAGTACTTC	CASSQSPTGNYEQYF
TRBD1	TRBJ1-1	TRBV7-6	NA	15	TGTGCCAGCAGCCCAGGGGGCGGGAAAACTACTGAAGCTTTCTTT	CASSPGGGKTTEAFF
NA	TRBJ1-1	TRBV7-2	NA	13	TGTGCCAGCAGGTACAGGGATAACACTGAAGCTTTCTTT	CASRYRDNTEAFF
NA	TRBJ1-2	TRBV6-5	NA	13	TGTGCCAGCAGTGCAGATTCTAACTATGGCTACACCTTC	CASSADSNYGYTF
TRBD1	TRBJ1-1	TRBV6-1	NA	14	TGTGCCAGCAGTCCCCGCCGGGACAGGGGGCTTTCTTTCTTT	CASSPRRDRGLSFF
TRBD1	TRBJ2-5	TRBV13	NA	12	TGTGCCAGCGCGACAGGGGCAGAGACCCAGTACTTC	CASATGAETQYF
NA	TRBJ2-6	TRBV9	NA	15	TGTGCCAGCAGCGTGTTCAGCTCTGGGGCCAACGTCCTGACTTTC	CASSVFSSGANVLTF
NA	TRBJ2-7	TRBV5-8	once	13	TGTGCCAGCAGCTTGGACGGCACCTACGAGCAGTACTTC	CASSLDGTYEQYF
NA	TRBJ1-2	TRBV6-1	once	15	TGTGCCAGCAGTGTCCACACCGACCCCAACTATGGCTACACCTTC	CASSVHTDPNYGYTF
NA	TRBJ1-6	TRBV25-1	few	14	TGTGCCAGCAGTGAATATGACGGGAATTCACCCCTCCACTTT	CASSEYDGNSPLHF
NA	TRBJ2-2	TRBV4-3	NA	13	TGCGCCAGCAGCCAGTCTGGGGCCGGGGAGCTGTTTTTT	CASSQSGAGELFF
NA	TRBJ2-2	TRBV18	NA	15	TGTGCCAGCTCACCACAGGGAGGGAACACCGGGGAGCTGTTTTTT	CASSPQGGNTGELFF
TRBD1	TRBJ2-3	TRBV7-2	NA	16	TGTGCCAGCAGCTTAGGTGGGACAGGGAGCACAGATACGCAGTATTTT	CASSLGGTGSTDTQYF
NA	TRBJ2-7	TRBV5-5	NA	15	TGTGCCAGCAGCTTTCTGGTAGACATCGGAAGAGGGCAGTACTTC	CASSFLVDIGRGQYF
NA	TRBJ1-1	TRBV6-6	once	13	TGTGCCTCGATTTGGGGAGGGGGCACTGAAGCTTTCTTT	CASIWGGGTEAFF
NA	TRBJ1-2	TRBV4-1	NA	17	TGCGCCAGCAGCCAAGATCAGGTCCCGGCTTTGCGCTATGGCTACACCTTC	CASSQDQVPALRYGYTF
NA	TRBJ2-7	TRBV5-1	NA	13	TGCGCCAGCAGCTTGGCCCCCAACTACGAGCAGTACTTC	CASSLAPNYEQYF
TRBD1	TRBJ2-7	TRBV2	NA	13	TGTGCCAGTCATCGGACAGGGGACAACGAGCAGTACTTC	CASHRTGDNEQYF
NA	TRBJ1-1	TRBV5-1	once	14	TGCGCCAGCAGCTTGGAATGGTCCGGGGGCGACGCTTTCTTT	CASSLEWSGGDAFF
TRBD1	TRBJ2-7	TRBV6-5	NA	15	TGTGCCAGCAGCCAGGGACAGGGGGCATACTACGAGCAGTACTTC	CASSQGQGAYYEQYF
NA	TRBJ1-1	TRBV9	NA	15	TGTGCCAGCAGCCCAGGCAGGTCCCAACCCTTAGAAGCTTTCTTT	CASSPGRSQPLEAFF
NA	TRBJ1-1	TRBV29-1	NA	13	TGCAGCGTGGCCGGGGGGGCAGGGCCTGAAGCTTTCTTT	CSVAGGAGPEAFF
NA	TRBJ1-4	TRBV5-5	NA	16	TGTGCCAGCAGCCGCACAGGGATCGGGGCTAATGAAAAACTGTTTTTT	CASSRTGIGANEKLFF